This is a list of T cell receptor beta chains from one sample in a study of T cells in localized non-small cell lung cancer. Clones were read by immunoSEQ multiplex PCR, and TCRdb kept only the in-frame ones, dropping some. The sample yields 70,000 to 90,000 clones, approximately 80% seen once. This specimen consisted of peripheral blood, obtained before any cancer treatment. The source is a female donor older than 55 with stage I lung adenocarcinoma. The CDR3 runs from the conserved cysteine through the conserved F or W. Fields, in order: CDR3 protein, clone size, J gene, V gene. Clone size is given for some rows only: seen once, a few or many times, or a class if the clone is expanded.

CDR3aa: CASSVLAGDSQGTQYF
abundance: .
j_gene: TRBJ2-3
v_gene: TRBV7-2

CDR3aa: CASSPSQDNEQFF
abundance: .
j_gene: TRBJ2-1
v_gene: TRBV7-2

CDR3aa: CASSQGGGRTYNEQFF
abundance: .
j_gene: TRBJ2-1
v_gene: TRBV4-1

CDR3aa: CASSVATDLLAKNIQYF
abundance: .
j_gene: TRBJ2-4
v_gene: TRBV9

CDR3aa: CASSSRGGDTQYF
abundance: .
j_gene: TRBJ2-3
v_gene: TRBV7-9

CDR3aa: CASSALRTPSRSGANVLTF
abundance: .
j_gene: TRBJ2-6
v_gene: TRBV19

CDR3aa: CASSKGSGSYNEQFF
abundance: .
j_gene: TRBJ2-1
v_gene: TRBV19

CDR3aa: CASRRGQGAYEQYF
abundance: .
j_gene: TRBJ2-7
v_gene: TRBV27

CDR3aa: CAISQGASQPQHF
abundance: .
j_gene: TRBJ1-5
v_gene: TRBV19

CDR3aa: CASSRAGSRVGELFF
abundance: .
j_gene: TRBJ2-2
v_gene: TRBV2

CDR3aa: CASSLGPYNEQFF
abundance: .
j_gene: TRBJ2-1
v_gene: TRBV5-4

CDR3aa: CASSLWGAVANYGYTF
abundance: .
j_gene: TRBJ1-2
v_gene: TRBV7-9

CDR3aa: CASSLDSGRVAGELFF
abundance: .
j_gene: TRBJ2-2
v_gene: TRBV5-1

CDR3aa: CASSQSRGETQYF
abundance: .
j_gene: TRBJ2-5
v_gene: TRBV16

CDR3aa: CASSSPRLGQDNYGYTF
abundance: .
j_gene: TRBJ1-2
v_gene: TRBV7-2

CDR3aa: CATSRQRGNPSYNEQFF
abundance: .
j_gene: TRBJ2-1
v_gene: TRBV15

CDR3aa: CASSVQGSPADTGELFF
abundance: .
j_gene: TRBJ2-2
v_gene: TRBV2

CDR3aa: CASSPGTTTYEQYF
abundance: few
j_gene: TRBJ2-7
v_gene: TRBV7-9

CDR3aa: CASRGRGNTEAFF
abundance: .
j_gene: TRBJ1-1
v_gene: TRBV5-6

CDR3aa: CASSLVPGTSYEQYF
abundance: .
j_gene: TRBJ2-7
v_gene: TRBV5-1

CDR3aa: CASSPKGAGPYEQYF
abundance: .
j_gene: TRBJ2-7
v_gene: TRBV5-1

CDR3aa: CASSQTGQQPQHF
abundance: .
j_gene: TRBJ1-5
v_gene: TRBV4-1

CDR3aa: CASSRNLDAGTGRHEQYF
abundance: .
j_gene: TRBJ2-7
v_gene: TRBV4-3

CDR3aa: CASSLARYEQYF
abundance: once
j_gene: TRBJ2-7
v_gene: TRBV13

CDR3aa: CASRNGGQSNQPQHF
abundance: .
j_gene: TRBJ1-5
v_gene: TRBV6-5

CDR3aa: CASSLEGLAGGDTQYF
abundance: once
j_gene: TRBJ2-3
v_gene: TRBV5-4

CDR3aa: CASSRDRTRNTIYF
abundance: .
j_gene: TRBJ1-3
v_gene: TRBV9

CDR3aa: CASSFHPNTEAFF
abundance: medium-sized
j_gene: TRBJ1-1
v_gene: TRBV11-3

CDR3aa: CASRQGAGGPDTQYF
abundance: .
j_gene: TRBJ2-3
v_gene: TRBV2

CDR3aa: CASSQVGPTNEKLFF
abundance: .
j_gene: TRBJ1-4
v_gene: TRBV4-2

CDR3aa: CASSIGSGSEQYF
abundance: .
j_gene: TRBJ2-7
v_gene: TRBV19

CDR3aa: CASSLSGRDQPQHF
abundance: once
j_gene: TRBJ1-5
v_gene: TRBV5-4

CDR3aa: CASSPLGAGGRNEQFF
abundance: .
j_gene: TRBJ2-1
v_gene: TRBV5-1

CDR3aa: CASSQALAGESYNEQFF
abundance: few
j_gene: TRBJ2-1
v_gene: TRBV4-2

CDR3aa: CASSPVGGSESYEQYF
abundance: .
j_gene: TRBJ2-7
v_gene: TRBV14

CDR3aa: CASSLIAGSEQFF
abundance: .
j_gene: TRBJ2-1
v_gene: TRBV7-6

CDR3aa: CASSIRGDSPLHF
abundance: .
j_gene: TRBJ1-6
v_gene: TRBV19

CDR3aa: CASGRGRGSNQPQHF
abundance: .
j_gene: TRBJ1-5
v_gene: TRBV2

CDR3aa: CASSLVGTSNAGTQYF
abundance: .
j_gene: TRBJ2-5
v_gene: TRBV7-2

CDR3aa: CASRAGDGPYEQYF
abundance: .
j_gene: TRBJ2-7
v_gene: TRBV6-6

CDR3aa: CASSPTPRTGRGEGSEAFF
abundance: .
j_gene: TRBJ1-1
v_gene: TRBV4-2

CDR3aa: CASSLAPGRENEQFF
abundance: .
j_gene: TRBJ2-1
v_gene: TRBV7-2

CDR3aa: CATSRDLMNTEAFF
abundance: few
j_gene: TRBJ1-1
v_gene: TRBV15

CDR3aa: CASSLVEVNYGYTF
abundance: .
j_gene: TRBJ1-2
v_gene: TRBV7-9

CDR3aa: CASSSPGTSGWSSYNEQFF
abundance: .
j_gene: TRBJ2-1
v_gene: TRBV7-2

CDR3aa: CASSSGQGGDYGYTF
abundance: .
j_gene: TRBJ1-2
v_gene: TRBV7-9

CDR3aa: CASSFPGNEQFF
abundance: .
j_gene: TRBJ2-1
v_gene: TRBV7-9

CDR3aa: CAWSRTGLEQYF
abundance: .
j_gene: .
v_gene: TRBV30

CDR3aa: CAISPDRDTQYF
abundance: .
j_gene: TRBJ2-3
v_gene: TRBV10-3

CDR3aa: CASSPLPEETQYF
abundance: few
j_gene: TRBJ2-5
v_gene: TRBV18

CDR3aa: CASSEGQGIEQYF
abundance: .
j_gene: TRBJ2-7
v_gene: TRBV2

CDR3aa: CASSLRTVQETQYF
abundance: .
j_gene: TRBJ2-5
v_gene: TRBV11-1

CDR3aa: CASGVDDEAFF
abundance: few
j_gene: TRBJ1-1
v_gene: TRBV9

CDR3aa: CASSVRSMNTEAFF
abundance: .
j_gene: TRBJ1-1
v_gene: TRBV9

CDR3aa: CASSGTAAYEQYF
abundance: .
j_gene: TRBJ2-7
v_gene: TRBV6-1

CDR3aa: CASSLAVAYQETQYF
abundance: .
j_gene: TRBJ2-5
v_gene: TRBV7-2

CDR3aa: CASGAGGSYNEQFF
abundance: .
j_gene: TRBJ2-1
v_gene: TRBV2